This T cell receptor beta chain was profiled in a study of blood T cell repertoires in COVID-19. This table comes from immunoSEQ multiplex PCR, and its TCRdb copy is limited to in-frame clones, with some not included. This table holds 220,000 or so clones, around 85% found once. The sample was PBMCs or T cells enriched from blood (not recorded which). The TCR comes from a middle-aged woman with acute COVID-19.

The CDR3 nucleotides are TGTGCCAGCAGCCCGAATAGCGGGAGCTACGAGCAGTACTTC. This gives the protein CASSPNSGSYEQYF. The rearrangement links TRBV11-2 to TRBJ2-7; 9 positions match TRBD2. The CDR3 is 14 amino acids. V dropped 5 bases and J dropped 3; count of bases not matched to a gene: 5. Germline V CDR1 and CDR2: SGHAT, FQNNGV.